This passage covers 4 T cell receptor beta chains from one sample sequenced in a study of Graves' ophthalmopathy and Graves' hyperthyroidism. CDR3 regions of TCR beta were amplified from RNA transcripts. The workflow started with a first-round RT-PCR run with HTBI primers and then moved on to a second-round multiplex PCR. MiXCR was run by TCRdb on the multiplex PCR reads, yielding one entry per CDR3 protein. Of over 650,000 distinct CDR3 sequences listed, under 50% are singletons. Sequenced material: peripheral blood. The origin of the receptors is an adult man with Graves' ophthalmopathy.

This clonotype was counted at least ten times. V usage is TRBV6-1 and J usage is TRBJ1-5; D is unresolved. The V and J ends lost 5 bases and 0 bases respectively, with 11 bases between them. The CDR3 spans 15 residues. CDR1 and CDR2 (germline): MNHNS, SASEGT. The CDR3 reads CASSRADYSNQPQHF. CDR3 nucleotide sequence: TGTGCCAGCAGTCGTGCAGACTATAGCAATCAGCCCCAGCATTTT.

Details on this clonotype: A much larger clone is a single base away; this may be a read error. The V call is TRBV5-1, the J call TRBJ2-5, with D possibly being TRBD1 (6 bases). The CDR3 is made up of 15 amino acids. Germline V gene data show CDR1 as SGHRS and CDR2 as YFSETQ. The V gene lost 0 bases and the J gene lost 4 bases, with 13 bases spanning the gap. CDR3 bases: TGCGCCAGCAGCTTGGGAAGGGGGTGGCGAGAGACCCAGTACTTC. This encodes CASSLGRGWRETQYF.

This clonotype was recorded at least ten times. This chain links TRBV29-1 with TRBJ1-3, with 9 nucleotides matching TRBD1. The germline gives CDR1 SQVTM, CDR2 ANQGSEA. CDR3 length: 15 residues. Trimming took 6 bases from V and 4 from J; bases not matched to a gene: 10. This CDR3 is CSVDPGTGTGNTIYF. The CDR3 DNA reads as TGCAGCGTCGACCCCGGGACAGGGACAGGAAACACCATATATTTT.

V usage is TRBV7-2 and J usage is TRBJ2-2; D gene uncertain. V lost 3 bases and J lost 0, with 8 bases in between. The germline CDR1 and CDR2 sequences are SGHTA and FQGNSA. The CDR3 spans 15 residues. The CDR3 region is CASSFWRSNTGELFF. The CDR3 bases are TGTGCCAGCAGCTTTTGGCGGTCGAACACCGGGGAGCTGTTTTTT.